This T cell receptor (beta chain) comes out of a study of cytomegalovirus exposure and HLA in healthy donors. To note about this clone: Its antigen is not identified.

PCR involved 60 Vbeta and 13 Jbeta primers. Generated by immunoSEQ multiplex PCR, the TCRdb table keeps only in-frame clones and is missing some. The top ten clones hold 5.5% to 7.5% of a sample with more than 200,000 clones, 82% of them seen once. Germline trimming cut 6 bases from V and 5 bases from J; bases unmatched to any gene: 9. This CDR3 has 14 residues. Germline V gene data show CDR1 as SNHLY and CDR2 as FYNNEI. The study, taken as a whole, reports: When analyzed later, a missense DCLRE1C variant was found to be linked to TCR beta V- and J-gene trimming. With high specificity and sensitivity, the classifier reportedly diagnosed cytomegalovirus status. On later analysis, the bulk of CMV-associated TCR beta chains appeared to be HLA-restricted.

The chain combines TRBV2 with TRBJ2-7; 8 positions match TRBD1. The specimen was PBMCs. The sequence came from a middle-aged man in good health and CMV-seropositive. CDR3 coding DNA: TGTGCCAGCAGAGTCCGACAGGGGCTGCACGAGCAGTACTTC. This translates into CASRVRQGLHEQYF. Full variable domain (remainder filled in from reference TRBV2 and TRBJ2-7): EPEVTQTPSHQVTQMGQEVILRCVPISNHLYFYWYRQILGQKVEFLVSFYNNEISEKSEIFDDQFSVERPDGSNFTLKIRSTKLEDSAMYFCASRVRQGLHEQYFGPGTRLTVT.